This T cell receptor (beta chain) was sequenced for a study of identical twins. Addition of a universal primer site occurred through template switching, and cDNA carried unique molecular identifiers. Using its own MiXCR run on the 5' RACE reads, TCRdb lists one record per CDR3 protein. The table includes 150,000 or so distinct CDR3 sequences, around 3.5% detected once. This clonotype was detected ten times or more. Its antigen is not identified. Overall study results and limits: Models underestimated how often monozygotic twins shared out-of-frame TCR alpha.

Sequenced sample: memory T cells sorted from blood. The sequence was collected from a young man in good health.

Here the CDR3 reads CSVGTGAAGANVLTF. The CDR3 DNA follows: TGCAGCGTAGGGACAGGGGCGGCTGGGGCCAACGTCCTGACTTTC. The chain carries TRBV29-1 and TRBJ2-6; TRBD1 aligns across 10 bases. This CDR3 region has 15 residues. The V and J ends lost 6 bases and 2 bases, in that order; junction bases with no gene match: 4. In germline, CDR1 is SQVTM, CDR2 ANQGSEA.